The 20 T cell receptor beta chains reported below all come from one sample, sequenced in a study of cytomegalovirus exposure and HLA in healthy donors. PCR used 60 Vbeta primers and 13 Jbeta primers. The data were produced by immunoSEQ multiplex PCR, yet TCRdb's version contains in-frame clones alone and is incomplete. The data contain around 150,000 clones, roughly 9.6% of them singletons. The sequencing input was PBMCs. These receptors were taken from a woman in her 40s in good health and CMV-seropositive.

This clone was detected only a few times. The chain has TRBV19 and TRBJ1-1; D ambiguous. CDR3 length: 13 residues. CDR1 and CDR2 from the germline V gene are LNHDA and SQIVND (reference sequence). The V end lost 5 bases, the J end lost 1 base, and 8 bases lay between the germline ends. The CDR3 coding sequence is TGTGCCAGTAGTGTCGAGGGGAACACTGAAGCTTTCTTT. Protein sequence: CASSVEGNTEAFF.

In this sample, this clone turned up a few times. For the CDR3, the DNA is TGTGCCAGTAGTATAGAGCCCGCGACAGGGGCGGCTTTCTTT. It specifies CASSIEPATGAAFF. The chain is built from TRBV19 and TRBJ1-1, with 8 nucleotides matching TRBD1. V shed 0 bases and J 11 bases; nucleotides not matched to a gene: 8. CDR1 is LNHDA and CDR2 is SQIVND in the germline V gene (reference sequence). The CDR3 loop spans 14 amino acids.

This clone occurred a few times. V is TRBV2 and J is TRBJ1-6; D is ambiguous. The CDR3 has 10 residues. Germline V gives CDR1 SNHLY, CDR2 FYNNEI. The V gene lost 6 bases and the J gene lost 14 bases, with 8 bases spanning the gap. CDR3 DNA: TGTGCCAGCAGGGCTCGATCCCTCCACTTT. Amino acid sequence: CASRARSLHF.

The gene calls are TRBV2 and TRBJ2-7, with TRBD1 matching over 8 bases. The CDR3 covers 15 residues. The V gene end was trimmed by 0 bases and the J gene end by 7 bases; junction bases not matched to a gene: 8. CDR1 SNHLY and CDR2 FYNNEI come from the germline V gene. The CDR3 coding sequence is TGTGCCAGCAGTGAAGCGCCCGGACAGGGCGAAGAGCAGTACTTC. Its protein product is CASSEAPGQGEEQYF. The full variable domain, completed using reference TRBV2 and TRBJ2-7, is EPEVTQTPSHQVTQMGQEVILRCVPISNHLYFYWYRQILGQKVEFLVSFYNNEISEKSEIFDDQFSVERPDGSNFTLKIRSTKLEDSAMYFCASSEAPGQGEEQYFGPGTRLTVT.

The V gene is TRBV7-2, the J gene TRBJ2-1; a weak D match, TRBD2 (5 bases). This CDR3 is 14 amino acids long. V shed 3 bases and J shed 2 bases, with 8 bases lying between them. Germline lookup yields CDR1 SGHTA and CDR2 FQGNSA. The CDR3 bases are TGTGCCAGCAGCTTGAGGGCTGCCTACAATGAGCAGTTCTTC. It yields the protein CASSLRAAYNEQFF.

In its sample, this clone was seen a few times. This chain links TRBV2 with TRBJ1-1; 7 bases map to TRBD1. J lost 3 bases, V lost 2 bases, and 6 bases had no gene match. In germline, CDR1 is SNHLY, CDR2 FYNNEI. The CDR3 has 15 amino acids. This chain's CDR3 is CASSETRDSYTEAFF. The CDR3 nucleotides are TGTGCCAGCAGTGAAACACGGGACAGTTACACTGAAGCTTTCTTT. The full variable domain, with the rest looked up from reference TRBV2 and TRBJ1-1, is EPEVTQTPSHQVTQMGQEVILRCVPISNHLYFYWYRQILGQKVEFLVSFYNNEISEKSEIFDDQFSVERPDGSNFTLKIRSTKLEDSAMYFCASSETRDSYTEAFFGQGTRLTVV.

This chain uses TRBV6-1 with TRBJ1-1; D perhaps matches TRBD1 (6 bases). V was cut by 11 bases and J by 5 bases, with 15 bases left in between. CDR1 is MNHNS, CDR2 SASEGT, per germline. The length of the CDR3 is 12 residues. Here the CDR3 reads CAGGPGGTEAFF. In nucleotides, the CDR3 is TGTGCCGGGGGGCCGGGAGGGACTGAAGCTTTCTTT.

There are a few counts of this clone. The chain combines TRBV5-1 with TRBJ1-1; D possibly corresponds to TRBD1 (6 bases). CDR1 and CDR2 from the germline V gene are SGHRS and YFSETQ. The CDR3 is 15 residues long. Trimming took off 0 bases at V and 3 bases at J, with 12 bases between the two ends. In DNA, the CDR3 is TGCGCCAGCAGCTTGGGGGGGAGGGGGGACACTGAAGCTTTCTTT. Its protein product is CASSLGGRGDTEAFF.

This chain uses TRBV25-1 with TRBJ1-6; maybe TRBD1 (5 bases). V was trimmed by 3 bases and J by 10 bases, leaving 19 bases between them. Germline V gene lookup returns CDR1 MGHDK and CDR2 SYGVNS. This CDR3 is 16 amino acids long. The CDR3 loop reads CASSDRRHTGRSPLHF. DNA of the CDR3: TGTGCCAGCAGTGATCGCCGACATACAGGAAGATCACCCCTCCACTTT.

This clone was observed a handful of times. The chain employs TRBV11-2 and TRBJ1-1; TRBD1 aligns across 10 bases. The V and J ends lost 5 bases and 4 bases, in that order; junction bases with no gene match: 4. The CDR3 loop spans 14 amino acids. Germline V gene lookup returns CDR1 SGHAT and CDR2 FQNNGV. CDR3 loop: CASSLTGGPTEAFF. CDR3 in DNA: TGTGCCAGCAGCCTGACAGGGGGCCCCACTGAAGCTTTCTTT.

This clone has only a few counts. The chain couples TRBV2 to TRBJ1-2; D is unresolved. Trimming took 6 bases from V and 3 from J, leaving 11 bases between them. The CDR3 contains 13 residues. The germline V gene has CDR1 SNHLY and CDR2 FYNNEI. CDR3 sequence reads: CASSREGDYGYTF. The CDR3 DNA is TGTGCCAGCAGCCGGGAGGGCGACTATGGCTACACCTTC.

In this sample, this clone turned up a few times. The chain uses TRBV7-6 and TRBJ2-5; perhaps TRBD1 as D (5 bases). CDR3 length: 15 residues. V lost 3 bases to trimming and J lost 3 bases, with 14 bases between them. Germline V gives CDR1 SGHVS, CDR2 FNYEAQ. DNA for the CDR3: TGTGCCAGCAGCTTTGGTGGCAGGGTGGAAGAGACCCAGTACTTC. Translating it yields CASSFGGRVEETQYF.

The chain employs TRBV19 and TRBJ1-5; D not certain. V was shortened by 4 bases and J by 3 bases, with 13 bases between the two germline ends. The CDR3 has 15 amino acids. The germline V gene encodes CDR1 LNHDA and CDR2 SQIVND (reference sequence). The CDR3 nucleotides read TGTGCCAGTAGTAATAAGCTATTGTCCAATCAGCCCCAGCATTTT. Encoded protein: CASSNKLLSNQPQHF.

This clone was seen a few times. The genes are TRBV5-6 and TRBJ1-2; TRBD1 aligns across 7 bases. The CDR3 loop spans 16 amino acids. The germline gives CDR1 SGHDT, CDR2 YYEEEE. After removal of 4 bases from V and 7 bases from J, the junction contained 16 bases not matched to a gene. CDR3 amino acids: CASSPPGTVSLFGYTF. CDR3 DNA sequence: TGTGCCAGCAGCCCTCCAGGGACAGTTTCTCTATTTGGCTACACCTTC. Together with reference TRBV5-6 and TRBJ1-2, the CDR3 gives the full variable domain: DAGVTQSPTHLIKTRGQQVTLRCSPKSGHDTVSWYQQALGQGPQFIFQYYEEEERQRGNFPDRFSGHQFPNYSSELNVNALLLGDSALYLCASSPPGTVSLFGYTFGSGTRLTVV.

The rearrangement joins TRBV7-2 to TRBJ1-2; no clear D. CDR1 is SGHTA, CDR2 FQGNSA, per germline. V dropped 1 base and J dropped 9 bases, with 6 bases sitting between them. The CDR3 has 11 amino acids. The CDR3 DNA follows: TGTGCCAGCAGCTTAGGCAGGAGCTACACCTTC. Translated, it gives CASSLGRSYTF.

This chain uses TRBV29-1 with TRBJ2-5; the match to TRBD2 covers 12 bases. Per the germline V gene, CDR1 is SQVTM and CDR2 is ANQGSEA. V lost 6 bases and J lost 5; bases outside the gene matches: 16. The CDR3 spans 17 residues. DNA of the CDR3: TGCAGCGTCTTAAGTACGCTAGCGGGGGGGTTACGGGAGACCCAGTACTTC. Its protein product is CSVLSTLAGGLRETQYF.

This clone has more than one count but fewer than ten. The chain couples TRBV5-1 to TRBJ1-1, with D uncertain. CDR1 is SGHRS and CDR2 is YFSETQ in the germline V gene. The CDR3 is 14 residues long. The V end lost 0 bases, the J end lost 4 bases, and 10 bases lay between the germline ends. The CDR3 loop reads CASSLEASGTEAFF. The CDR3 DNA is TGCGCCAGCAGCTTGGAGGCCTCGGGCACTGAAGCTTTCTTT.

This clone was seen only a few times. V gene TRBV15 combines with J gene TRBJ1-1; 9 bases agree with TRBD1. The CDR3 extends over 16 amino acids. Looked up from germline, CDR1 is LNHNV and CDR2 is YYDKDF (reference sequence). The trim removed 2 bases at V and 1 base at J, leaving 5 bases unmatched. The CDR3 sequence: CATSRPVTGGNTEAFF. CDR3 coding DNA: TGTGCCACCAGCAGACCAGTGACAGGGGGGAACACTGAAGCTTTCTTT. The full variable domain, rest sourced from reference TRBV15 and TRBJ1-1, is DAMVIQNPRYQVTQFGKPVTLSCSQTLNHNVMYWYQQKSSQAPKLLFHYYDKDFNNEADTPDNFQSRRPNTSFCFLDIRSPGLGDTAMYLCATSRPVTGGNTEAFFGQGTRLTVV.

This clone turned up a few times. J is TRBJ2-5 and V is TRBV7-2, with 8 bases that match TRBD2. This CDR3 contains 14 residues. Germline V lookup: CDR1 SGHTA, CDR2 FQGNSA. V was pared by 4 bases and J by 5 bases, with 6 bases of the junction left unmatched. The CDR3: CASSSGLGLETQYF. Written as DNA, the CDR3 is TGTGCCAGCAGCTCGGGACTAGGATTGGAGACCCAGTACTTC.

The rearrangement joins TRBV19 to TRBJ2-5; 9 bases are a match to TRBD2. Trimming took 0 bases from V and 1 from J; bases not matched to a gene: 3. Looked up from germline, CDR1 is LNHDA and CDR2 is SQIVND (reference sequence). The CDR3 has 16 amino acids. CDR3 sequence: CASSIDLRGGQETQYF. The CDR3 nucleotides read TGTGCCAGTAGTATAGATCTGCGGGGGGGCCAAGAGACCCAGTACTTC.